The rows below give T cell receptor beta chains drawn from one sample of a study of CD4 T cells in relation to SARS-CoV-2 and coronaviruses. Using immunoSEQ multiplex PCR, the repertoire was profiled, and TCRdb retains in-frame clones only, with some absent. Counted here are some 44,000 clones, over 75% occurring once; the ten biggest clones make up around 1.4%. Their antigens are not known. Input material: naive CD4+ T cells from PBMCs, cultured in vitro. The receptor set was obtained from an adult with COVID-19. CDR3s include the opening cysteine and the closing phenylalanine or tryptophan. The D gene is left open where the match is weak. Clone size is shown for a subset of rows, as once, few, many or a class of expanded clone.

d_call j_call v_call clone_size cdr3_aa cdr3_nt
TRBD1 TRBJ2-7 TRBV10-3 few CAISANTGDHEQYF TGTGCCATCAGTGCCAATACAGGGGATCACGAGCAGTACTTC
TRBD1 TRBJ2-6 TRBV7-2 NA CASSLDRGLPTGANVLTF TGTGCCAGCAGCTTAGACAGGGGGCTTCCTACTGGGGCCAACGTCCTGACTTTC
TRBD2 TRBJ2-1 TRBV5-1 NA CASSRNPGGSGKWNEQFF TGCGCCAGCAGCCGGAACCCGGGGGGTAGCGGGAAATGGAATGAGCAGTTCTTC
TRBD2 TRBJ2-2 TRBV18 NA CASSPPTSGNTGELFF TGTGCCAGCTCACCACCGACTAGCGGGAACACCGGGGAGCTGTTTTTT
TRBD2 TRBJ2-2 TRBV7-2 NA CASSLTSGFVGELFF TGTGCCAGCAGCTTGACTAGCGGGTTCGTCGGGGAGCTGTTTTTT
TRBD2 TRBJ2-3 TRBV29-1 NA CSVDISGRDTQYF TGCAGCGTTGACATTAGCGGGAGAGATACGCAGTATTTT
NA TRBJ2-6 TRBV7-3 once CASSLMPGLANVLTF TGTGCCAGCAGCCTTATGCCTGGATTGGCCAACGTCCTGACTTTC
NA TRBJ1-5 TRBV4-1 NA CASSQGRGEAQHF TGCGCCAGCAGCCAAGGGCGGGGTGAGGCCCAGCATTTT
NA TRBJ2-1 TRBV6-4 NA CASTGLAAYNEQFF TGTGCCAGCACTGGGTTAGCGGCCTACAATGAGCAGTTCTTC
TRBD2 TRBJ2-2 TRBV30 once CAWSAKSGTSGRSSGELFF TGTGCCTGGAGTGCCAAATCCGGGACTAGCGGGAGAAGTTCCGGGGAGCTGTTTTTT
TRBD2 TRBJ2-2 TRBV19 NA CASSILAGVPGELFF TGTGCCAGTAGTATTCTAGCGGGAGTTCCCGGGGAGCTGTTTTTT
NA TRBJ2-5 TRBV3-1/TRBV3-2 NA CASSQGTQETQYF TGTGCCAGCAGCCAGGGAACCCAAGAGACCCAGTACTTC
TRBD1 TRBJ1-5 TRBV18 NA CASSPGDSNQPQHF TGTGCCAGCTCCCCGGGGGACAGTAATCAGCCCCAGCATTTT
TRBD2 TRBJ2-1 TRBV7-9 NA CASSLTRGYNEQFF TGTGCCAGCAGCTTGACGCGGGGGTACAATGAGCAGTTCTTC
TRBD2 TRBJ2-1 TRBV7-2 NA CASSLNPSGRLEQFF TGTGCCAGCAGCCTGAATCCTAGCGGGAGGCTTGAGCAGTTCTTC
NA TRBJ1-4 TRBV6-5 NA CASRIRANNEKLFF TGTGCCAGCAGAATTCGGGCCAACAATGAAAAACTGTTTTTT
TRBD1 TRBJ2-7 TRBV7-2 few CASTPAGQGEYEQYF TGTGCCAGCACCCCAGCCGGGCAGGGGGAGTACGAGCAGTACTTC
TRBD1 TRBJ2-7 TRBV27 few CASSYRQGAWYEQYF TGTGCCAGCAGTTATCGACAGGGGGCATGGTACGAGCAGTACTTC
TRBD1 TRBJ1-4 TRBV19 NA CASSLGTGGNEKLFF TGTGCCAGTAGTCTTGGGACAGGGGGAAATGAAAAACTGTTTTTT
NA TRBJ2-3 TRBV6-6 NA CASSSKDQLTDTQYF TGTGCCAGCAGTTCGAAAGATCAGCTCACAGATACGCAGTATTTT
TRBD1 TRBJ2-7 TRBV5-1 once CASSSGGQGYSYEQYF TGCGCCAGCAGCTCTGGGGGACAGGGGTACTCCTACGAGCAGTACTTC
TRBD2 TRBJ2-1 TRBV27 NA CASSLLGTSGSNEQFF TGTGCCAGCAGTTTATTGGGGACTAGCGGTAGCAATGAGCAGTTCTTC
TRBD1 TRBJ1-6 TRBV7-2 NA CASSWRTGTNSPLHF TGTGCCAGCAGCTGGCGGACAGGGACGAATTCACCCCTCCACTTT
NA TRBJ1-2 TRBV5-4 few CASSLVGGGYGYTF TGTGCCAGCAGCTTGGTGGGTGGTGGCTATGGCTACACCTTC
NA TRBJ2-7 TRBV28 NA CASLPPVGEQYF TGTGCCAGCTTACCCCCGGTTGGGGAGCAGTACTTC
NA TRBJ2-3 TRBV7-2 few CAGLGGHATDTQYF TGTGCTGGCCTAGGAGGACACGCCACAGATACGCAGTATTTT